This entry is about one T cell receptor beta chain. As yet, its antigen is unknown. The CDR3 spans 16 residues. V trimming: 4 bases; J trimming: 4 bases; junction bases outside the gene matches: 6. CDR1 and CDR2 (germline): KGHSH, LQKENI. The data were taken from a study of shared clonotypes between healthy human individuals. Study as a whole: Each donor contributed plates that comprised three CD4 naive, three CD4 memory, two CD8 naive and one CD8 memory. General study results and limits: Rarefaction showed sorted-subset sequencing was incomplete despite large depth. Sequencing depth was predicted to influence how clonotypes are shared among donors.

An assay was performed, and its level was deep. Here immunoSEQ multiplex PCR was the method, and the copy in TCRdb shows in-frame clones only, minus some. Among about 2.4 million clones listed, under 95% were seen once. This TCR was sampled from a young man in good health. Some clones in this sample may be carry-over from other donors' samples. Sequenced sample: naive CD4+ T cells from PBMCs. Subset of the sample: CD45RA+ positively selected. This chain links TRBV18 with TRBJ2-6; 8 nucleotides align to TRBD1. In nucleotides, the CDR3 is TGTGCCAGCTCACGGACAGGGCGAACCGGGGCCAACGTCCTGACTTTC. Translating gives CASSRTGRTGANVLTF.